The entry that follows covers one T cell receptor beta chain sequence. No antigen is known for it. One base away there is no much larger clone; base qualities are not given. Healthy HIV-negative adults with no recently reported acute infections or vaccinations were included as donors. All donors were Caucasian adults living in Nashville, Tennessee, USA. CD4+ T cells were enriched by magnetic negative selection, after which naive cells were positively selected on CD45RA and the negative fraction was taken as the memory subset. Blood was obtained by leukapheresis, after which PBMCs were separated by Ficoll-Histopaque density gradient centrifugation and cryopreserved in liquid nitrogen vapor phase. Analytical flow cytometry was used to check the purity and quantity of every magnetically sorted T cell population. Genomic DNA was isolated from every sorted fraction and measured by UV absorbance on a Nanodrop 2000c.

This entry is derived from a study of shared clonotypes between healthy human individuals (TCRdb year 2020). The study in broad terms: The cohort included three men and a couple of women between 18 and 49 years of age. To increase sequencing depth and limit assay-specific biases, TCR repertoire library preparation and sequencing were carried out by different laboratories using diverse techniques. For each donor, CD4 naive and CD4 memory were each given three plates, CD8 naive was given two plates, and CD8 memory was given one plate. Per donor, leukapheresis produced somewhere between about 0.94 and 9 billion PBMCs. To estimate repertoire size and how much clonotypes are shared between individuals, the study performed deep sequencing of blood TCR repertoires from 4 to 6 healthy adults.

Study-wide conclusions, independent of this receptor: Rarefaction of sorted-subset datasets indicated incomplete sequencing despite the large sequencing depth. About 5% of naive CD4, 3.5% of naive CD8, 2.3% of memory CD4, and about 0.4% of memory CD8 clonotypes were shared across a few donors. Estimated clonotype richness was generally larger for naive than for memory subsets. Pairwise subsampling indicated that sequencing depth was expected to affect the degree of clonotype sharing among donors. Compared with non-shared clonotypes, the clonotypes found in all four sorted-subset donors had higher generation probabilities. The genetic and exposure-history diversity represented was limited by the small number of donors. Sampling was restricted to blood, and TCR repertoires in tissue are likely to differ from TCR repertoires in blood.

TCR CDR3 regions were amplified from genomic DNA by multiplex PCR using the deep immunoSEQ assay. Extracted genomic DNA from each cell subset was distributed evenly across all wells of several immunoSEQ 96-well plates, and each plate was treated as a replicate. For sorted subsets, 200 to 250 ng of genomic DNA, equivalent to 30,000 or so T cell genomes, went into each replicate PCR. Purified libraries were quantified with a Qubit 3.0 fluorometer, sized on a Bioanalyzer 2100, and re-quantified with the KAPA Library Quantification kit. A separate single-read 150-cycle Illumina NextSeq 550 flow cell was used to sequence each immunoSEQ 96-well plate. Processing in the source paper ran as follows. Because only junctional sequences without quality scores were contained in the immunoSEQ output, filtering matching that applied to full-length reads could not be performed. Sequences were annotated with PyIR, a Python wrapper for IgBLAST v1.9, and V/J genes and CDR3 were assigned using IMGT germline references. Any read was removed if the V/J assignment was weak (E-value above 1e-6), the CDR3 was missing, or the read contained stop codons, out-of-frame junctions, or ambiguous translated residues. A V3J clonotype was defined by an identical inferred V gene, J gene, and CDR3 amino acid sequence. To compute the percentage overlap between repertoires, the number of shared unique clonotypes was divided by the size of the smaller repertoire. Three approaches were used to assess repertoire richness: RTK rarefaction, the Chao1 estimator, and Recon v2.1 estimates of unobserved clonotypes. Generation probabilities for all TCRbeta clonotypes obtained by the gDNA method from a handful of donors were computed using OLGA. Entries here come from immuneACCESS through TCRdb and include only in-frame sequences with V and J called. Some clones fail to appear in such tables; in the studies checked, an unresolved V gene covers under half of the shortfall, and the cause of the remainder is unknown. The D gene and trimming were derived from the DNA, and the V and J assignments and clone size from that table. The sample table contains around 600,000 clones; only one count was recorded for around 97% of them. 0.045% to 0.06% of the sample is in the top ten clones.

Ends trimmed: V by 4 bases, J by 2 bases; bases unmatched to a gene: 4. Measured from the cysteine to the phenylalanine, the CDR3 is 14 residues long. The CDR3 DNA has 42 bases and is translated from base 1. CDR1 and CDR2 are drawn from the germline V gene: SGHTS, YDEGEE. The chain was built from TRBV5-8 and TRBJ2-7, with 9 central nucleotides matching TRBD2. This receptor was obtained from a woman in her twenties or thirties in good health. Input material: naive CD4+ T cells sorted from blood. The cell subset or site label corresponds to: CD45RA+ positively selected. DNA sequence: TGTGCCAGCAGCAGACTAGCGGAAACCTACGAGCAGTACTTC. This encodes CASSRLAETYEQYF.